The TCR beta chain under discussion was sequenced for a study of shared clonotypes between healthy human individuals. Regarding this clone: Its specificity is unknown.

Overall study results and limits: The sole specimen, blood, was sampled, and tissue repertoires likely differ. The four-donor shared clonotypes exceeded non-shared clonotypes in generation probability, with non-shared ones scoring lower.

Germline CDR1 MNHEY, CDR2 SVGAGI. The CDR3 contains 15 residues. J gave up 2 bases and V 4 bases, and 4 bases lay outside the gene matches. How the authors handled the data: Filtering differed since immunoSEQ provided only junctions, with no quality scores. Method: immunoSEQ multiplex PCR; TCRdb's copy keeps in-frame clones and lacks some. Clonal size and the V and J genes are those of that table, whereas D and trimming came from the DNA. This sample yields around 940,000 clones, of which approximately 80% are seen a single time; approximately 1.5% belongs to the top ten. This chain uses TRBV6-5 with TRBJ2-1, with 8 bases matching TRBD1. The clonotype originates from a man aged 18 to 29 in good health. The sequencing sample was made of memory CD4+ T cells sorted from blood. Subset of the sample: CD45RA-negative fraction. The CDR3 DNA is TGTGCCAGCAGTTCCGGACAGGGTCCCTACAATGAGCAGTTCTTC. It yields the protein CASSSGQGPYNEQFF.